This TCR beta chain was profiled in a study of blood T cell repertoires in COVID-19. This clone was seen more than once but under ten times. Profiled with immunoSEQ multiplex PCR; TCRdb holds only in-frame clones, not every one. The sample has about 140,000 clones, approximately 84% seen once. This receptor was obtained from a human donor in a cohort sampled during active COVID-19. The material sequenced was peripheral blood.

Written as DNA, the CDR3 is TGTGCCAGCAGTCTGGACAGGGGAAATACCTACGAGCAGTACTTC. Residues: CASSLDRGNTYEQYF. The gene calls are TRBV6-5 and TRBJ2-7, with 9 bases fitting TRBD1. The CDR3 is made up of 15 amino acids. J lost 2 bases, V lost 5 bases, and 7 bases had no gene match. From germline, CDR1 is MNHEY and CDR2 SVGAGI.